The 5 T cell receptor beta chains below all came from one sample that was sequenced in a study of blood T cell repertoires in COVID-19. Sequencing was performed with immunoSEQ multiplex PCR; in TCRdb, only in-frame clones are kept and a portion is missing. The profile shows a few hundred thousand clones, 70% to 90% of them singletons. Sequenced input: peripheral blood. The receptors originated from a woman in her thirties with COVID-19, enrolled during active disease.

This chain links TRBV10-3 with TRBJ1-1, with 10 nucleotides matching TRBD1. The CDR3 has 15 residues. The germline gives CDR1 ENHRY, CDR2 SYGVKD. V lost 7 bases to trimming and J lost 1 base; unmatched junction nucleotides: 6. The CDR3 nucleotides read TGTGCCATCACCCAGACAGGGGGCAAGAACACTGAAGCTTTCTTT. Amino acid sequence: CAITQTGGKNTEAFF.

This clone was seen a single time. V usage is TRBV15 and J usage is TRBJ2-1; 10 nucleotides line up with TRBD1. The CDR3 sequence is 15 residues long. Germline V gene sequence: CDR1 LNHNV, CDR2 YYDKDF (reference sequence). Unmatched junction bases numbered 4, after V lost 0 bases and J lost 8 bases. This CDR3 reads CATSRDGTGVDEQFF. CDR3 DNA: TGTGCCACCAGCAGAGATGGGACAGGGGTCGATGAGCAGTTCTTC. Drawing the rest from reference TRBV15 and TRBJ2-1, the complete variable domain is DAMVIQNPRYQVTQFGKPVTLSCSQTLNHNVMYWYQQKSSQAPKLLFHYYDKDFNNEADTPDNFQSRRPNTSFCFLDIRSPGLGDTAMYLCATSRDGTGVDEQFFGPGTRLTVL.

The chain couples TRBV10-1 to TRBJ1-3; the D gene is possibly TRBD1 (5 bases). This CDR3 has 15 residues. The V end lost 4 bases, the J end lost 1 base, and 11 bases lay between the germline ends. Looked up from germline, CDR1 is WNHNN and CDR2 is SYGVQD (reference sequence). The CDR3 coding sequence is TGCGCCAGCAGTGGGCCGGGGACTTCTGGAAACACCATATATTTT. Its translation is CASSGPGTSGNTIYF.

V usage is TRBV7-9 and J usage is TRBJ2-5; D not certain. With 5 bases removed from V and 2 bases from J, the gap between germline ends came to 9 bases. The CDR3 totals 13 residues. In germline, CDR1 is SEHNR, CDR2 FQNEAQ (reference sequence). DNA of the CDR3: TGTGCCAGCAGCCGCGGAGCGCAAGAGACCCAGTACTTC. It yields the protein CASSRGAQETQYF.

This chain uses TRBV7-2 with TRBJ2-1; D is possibly TRBD2 (5 bases). CDR1 and CDR2 from the germline V gene are SGHTA and FQGNSA. Trimming removed 0 bases at V and 4 bases at J, with 10 bases between. The CDR3 totals 15 residues. CDR3 nucleotides: TGTGCCAGCAGCTTAGCAGCGGTTAGATACAATGAGCAGTTCTTC. It codes for CASSLAAVRYNEQFF.